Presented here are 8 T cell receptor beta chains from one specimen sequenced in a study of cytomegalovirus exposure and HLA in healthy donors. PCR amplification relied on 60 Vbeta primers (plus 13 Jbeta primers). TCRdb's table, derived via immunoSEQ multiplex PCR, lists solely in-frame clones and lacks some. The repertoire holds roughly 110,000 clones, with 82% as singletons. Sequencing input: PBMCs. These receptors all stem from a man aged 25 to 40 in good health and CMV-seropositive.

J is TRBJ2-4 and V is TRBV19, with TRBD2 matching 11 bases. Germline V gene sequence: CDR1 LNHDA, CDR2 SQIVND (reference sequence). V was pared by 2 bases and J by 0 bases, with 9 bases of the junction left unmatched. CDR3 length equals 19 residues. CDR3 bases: TGTGCCAGTAGTATAACCCTAGCGGGGGGAAAAATAGCCAAAAACATTCAGTACTTC. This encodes CASSITLAGGKIAKNIQYF.

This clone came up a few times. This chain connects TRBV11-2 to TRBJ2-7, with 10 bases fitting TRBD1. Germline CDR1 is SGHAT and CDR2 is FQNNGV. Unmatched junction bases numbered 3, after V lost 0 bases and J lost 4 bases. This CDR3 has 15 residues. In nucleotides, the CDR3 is TGTGCCAGCAGCTTAGATGGGACAGGGGTATACGAGCAGTACTTC. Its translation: CASSLDGTGVYEQYF.

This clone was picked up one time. The CDR3 is CASSEGTNGYTF. The DNA for the CDR3 is TGTGCCAGCAGTGAGGGGACAAATGGCTACACCTTC. V usage is TRBV6-1 and J usage is TRBJ1-2, with D possibly matching TRBD1 (6 bases). V lost 3 bases and J lost 6, with 8 bases in between. Germline V gene lookup returns CDR1 MNHNS and CDR2 SASEGT. The CDR3 totals 12 residues.

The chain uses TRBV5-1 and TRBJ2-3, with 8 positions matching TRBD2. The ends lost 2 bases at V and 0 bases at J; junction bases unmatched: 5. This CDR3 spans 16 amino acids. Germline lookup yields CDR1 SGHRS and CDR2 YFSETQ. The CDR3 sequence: CASSFTSGSSTDTQYF. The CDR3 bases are TGCGCCAGCAGCTTTACTAGCGGTTCTAGCACAGATACGCAGTATTTT. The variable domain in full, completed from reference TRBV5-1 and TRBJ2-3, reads KAGVTQTPRYLIKTRGQQVTLSCSPISGHRSVSWYQQTPGQGLQFLFEYFSETQRNKGNFPGRFSGRQFSNSRSEMNVSTLELGDSALYLCASSFTSGSSTDTQYFGPGTRLTVL.

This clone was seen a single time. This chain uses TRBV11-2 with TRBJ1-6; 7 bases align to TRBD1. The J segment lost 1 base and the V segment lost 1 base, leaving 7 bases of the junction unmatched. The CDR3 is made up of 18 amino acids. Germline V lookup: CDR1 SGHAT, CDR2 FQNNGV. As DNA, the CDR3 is TGTGCCAGCAGCTTAGCCCCGACAGGGTTTTCCTATAATTCACCCCTCCACTTT. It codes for CASSLAPTGFSYNSPLHF.

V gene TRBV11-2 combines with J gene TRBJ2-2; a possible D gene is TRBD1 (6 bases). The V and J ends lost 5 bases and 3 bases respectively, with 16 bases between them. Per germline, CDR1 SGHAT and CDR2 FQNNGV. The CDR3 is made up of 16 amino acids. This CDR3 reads CASSITGFFDTGELFF. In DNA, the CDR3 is TGTGCCAGCAGCATAACAGGGTTTTTCGACACCGGGGAGCTGTTTTTT.

The CDR3, as DNA: TGCGCCAGCAGCCAAGAGTCGTGGGGACAGGTCTTCAGAGCTTTCTTT. This gives the protein CASSQESWGQVFRAFF. The rearrangement joins TRBV4-1 to TRBJ1-1; 8 nucleotides line up with TRBD1. J was trimmed by 10 bases and V by 0 bases; bases with no gene match: 13. The CDR3 is 16 amino acids. In germline, CDR1 is MGHRA, CDR2 YSYEKL.

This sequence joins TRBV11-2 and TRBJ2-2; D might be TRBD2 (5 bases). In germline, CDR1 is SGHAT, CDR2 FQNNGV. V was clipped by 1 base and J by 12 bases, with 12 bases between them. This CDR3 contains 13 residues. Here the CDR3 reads CASSLGRTRKLFF. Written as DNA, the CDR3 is TGTGCCAGCAGCTTAGGACGTACTAGAAAGCTGTTTTTT.